The T cell receptor beta chain under discussion was sequenced for a study of CD8 T cells in ankylosing spondylitis. Germline CDR1 reads SGDLS; CDR2 reads YYNGEE. V shed 0 bases and J 7 bases; nucleotides not matched to a gene: 4. This CDR3 is built from 14 residues. Findings and caveats of the study: CD8+ disease-linked clones were present at relatively low frequencies in blood. In ankylosing spondylitis patients, matched synovial fluid reportedly showed significant enrichment of disease-linked clones.

TCRdb fed the 5' RACE reads into MiXCR, producing one record per CDR3 protein. The data show some 23,000 distinct CDR3 sequences, with roughly 2.5% seen just once and approximately 7.6% held by the top ten. This clonotype was seen at least ten times. The antigen remains unidentified. Material for sequencing was blood, either unsorted or a sorted T cell fraction (not recorded which). This sequence originates from a female donor with ankylosing spondylitis or in good health (not recorded which). The chain joins TRBV9 to TRBJ1-2, with 9 bases aligning to TRBD1. Here the CDR3 DNA reads TGTGCCAGCAGCGTAGGGGGACAGGGTTTTGGCTACACCTTC. Its translation: CASSVGGQGFGYTF.